This T cell receptor (beta chain) was sequenced during a study of PD-1 blockade in classical Hodgkin lymphoma. Study summary: Intravenous delivery of nivolumab at 3 mg/kg to patients occurred every 2 weeks.

Clones were sequenced by immunoSEQ multiplex PCR, and TCRdb holds only the in-frame ones, with some missing. The profile covers more than 140,000 clones, with approximately 72% appearing a single time and roughly 9.2% taken by the ten largest. Trimming pared 5 bases from V and 1 base from J, leaving 11 bases between. Per germline, CDR1 SGHAT and CDR2 FQDESV (reference sequence). The CDR3 is made up of 14 amino acids. Notes on this clone: Its antigen remains unknown.

Each patient relapsed following autologous stem cell transplantation, and prior brentuximab vedotin exposure differed. Study outcomes and limitations: TCR diversity rose significantly by C4D1 in CD4+ but not CD8+ cells. Relapsed/refractory patients reportedly had lower baseline diversity than newly diagnosed patients. Lower baseline TCR diversity marked trial partial responders and progressors.

The TCR comes from a human donor with classical Hodgkin lymphoma. Sequences were derived from peripheral blood mononuclear cells (PBMCs), sampled before the second cycle of nivolumab. The chain couples TRBV11-1 to TRBJ1-1; D not resolved. CDR3 in amino acids: CASSPGNGNTEAFF. CDR3 bases: TGTGCCAGCAGCCCCGGGAACGGGAACACTGAAGCTTTCTTT.